The source of this T cell receptor beta chain is a study of shared clonotypes between healthy human individuals. Study-level background: A couple of women and a few men aged 18 to 49 served as donors.

Study results and caveats: Estimated richness values were generally larger in naive subsets than in memory subsets.

The test was conducted at deep level. Libraries were prepared by immunoSEQ multiplex PCR; TCRdb keeps only in-frame clonotypes and omits some of them. Of about 2.2 million clones in the sample, 90% to 95% were seen once. The CDR3 runs 16 residues. Trimming removed 2 bases from V and 4 bases from J, with 16 bases in between. Looked up from germline, CDR1 is KGHSH and CDR2 is LQKENI. Naive CD8 cells, CD45RO-negative and positively selected for CCR7, excluded terminally differentiated effector memory CD45RA+ cells. Concerning this clone: The antigen remains undetermined.

Input material: naive CD8+ T cells from PBMCs. The source is a man between 18 and 35 years old in good health. Some clones in this sample may be carry-over from other donors' samples. This chain uses TRBV18 with TRBJ2-3, with D perhaps TRBD1 or TRBD2 (6 bases each). The CDR3, as DNA: TGTGCCAGCTCACCATCCCGGGGGCAAGTTGCAGATACGCAGTATTTT. Its protein is CASSPSRGQVADTQYF.